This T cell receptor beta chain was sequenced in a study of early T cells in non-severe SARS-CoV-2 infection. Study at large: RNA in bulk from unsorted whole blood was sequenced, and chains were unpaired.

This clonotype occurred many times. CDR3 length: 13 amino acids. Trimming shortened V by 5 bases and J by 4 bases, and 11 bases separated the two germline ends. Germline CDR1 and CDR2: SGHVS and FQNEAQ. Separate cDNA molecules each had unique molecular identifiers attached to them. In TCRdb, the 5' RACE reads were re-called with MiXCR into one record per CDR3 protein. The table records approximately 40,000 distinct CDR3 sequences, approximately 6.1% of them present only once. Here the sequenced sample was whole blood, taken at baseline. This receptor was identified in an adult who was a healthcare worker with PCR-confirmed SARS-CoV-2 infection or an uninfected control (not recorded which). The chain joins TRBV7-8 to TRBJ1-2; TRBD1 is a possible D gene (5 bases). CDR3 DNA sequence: TGTGCCAGCAGCCAAGACAGAACCTATGGCTACACCTTC. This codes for CASSQDRTYGYTF.